These 16 T cell receptor beta chains share one sample of origin, sequenced in a study of cytomegalovirus exposure and HLA in healthy donors (dated by TCRdb to 2015 to 2018). The library relied on the immunoSEQ multiplex PCR assay. For the multiplex PCR, a mixture combining 60 forward primers for TCR Vbeta segments and 13 reverse primers for TCR Jbeta segments was used. TCRdb carries this immuneACCESS record with in-frame sequences only. Its versions omit some clonotypes, under half of them owing to an unresolved V gene in the studies checked, with the rest unexplained. This sample's table contains about 130,000 clones. Clones ranked in the top ten supply 1.5% to 2% of the sample. Sequencing input: PBMCs. Every receptor here comes from a man aged 18-30 years in good health and CMV-seronegative.

On this clone: One end of the junction fails to match germline, which may point to a read error. The chain employs TRBV7-2 and TRBJ2-5; TRBD2 agrees at 8 bases. Germline V gene data show CDR1 as SGHTA and CDR2 as FQGNSA. This CDR3 spans 14 amino acids. The CDR3 reads CASSLTGGQEIQYF. CDR3 coding DNA: TGTGCCAGCAGCCTAACGGGGGGGCAAGAGATCCAGTACTTC.

Of note for this clone: This sample includes further DNA sequences coding for the same CDR3. The chain carries TRBV28 and TRBJ2-7; D not resolved. The germline V gene has CDR1 MDHEN and CDR2 SYDVKM. The CDR3 has 10 amino acids. The germline V and J ends were trimmed by 8 bases and 3 bases, with 5 bases remaining between them. The CDR3, as DNA: TGTGCCAGCGGCCACTACGAGCAGTACTTC. This sequence encodes CASGHYEQYF.

This chain connects TRBV7-2 to TRBJ1-5; the match to TRBD1 covers 7 bases. With V trimmed by 5 bases and J by 3 bases, 4 bases remained unmatched. The CDR3 consists of 14 residues. Germline V gene data show CDR1 as SGHTA and CDR2 as FQGNSA. CDR3 sequence (DNA): TGTGCCAGCAGCGCTACAGGGGTCAATCAGCCCCAGCATTTT. It encodes CASSATGVNQPQHF.

The chain uses TRBV6-5 and TRBJ2-7; D might be TRBD1 (6 bases). This CDR3 has 13 residues. The germline V gene has CDR1 MNHEY and CDR2 SVGAGI. V lost 4 bases to trimming and J lost 3 bases, with 10 bases between them. The CDR3 sequence is CASSLTDSYEQYF. CDR3 nucleotides: TGTGCCAGCAGTTTAACGGACAGCTACGAGCAGTACTTC.

This chain joins TRBV13 and TRBJ2-7; D not certain. The V gene's germline CDR1 is PRHDT and CDR2 FYEKMQ (reference sequence). V lost 4 bases to trimming and J lost 2 bases, with 12 bases between them. This CDR3 contains 14 residues. This CDR3 is CASSSKGRAYEQYF. CDR3 nucleotide sequence: TGTGCCAGCAGCTCAAAAGGTCGGGCCTACGAGCAGTACTTC.

V usage is TRBV29-1 and J usage is TRBJ2-7; perhaps TRBD1 as D (6 bases). Germline CDR1 reads SQVTM; CDR2 reads ANQGSEA. V lost 2 bases to trimming and J lost 0 bases, with 11 bases between them. The CDR3 is 14 amino acids. Here the CDR3 DNA reads TGCAGCGTTGAAAACCCGACAGGCTCCTACGAGCAGTACTTC. It translates to CSVENPTGSYEQYF.

The rearrangement joins TRBV7-9 to TRBJ2-5; 7 bases map to TRBD2. The J call could be wrong; TRBJ2-7 is a better fit for the DNA end. In germline, CDR1 is SEHNR, CDR2 FQNEAQ (reference sequence). This CDR3 has 17 residues. CDR3 nucleotide sequence: TGTGCCAGCAGCTTCTTACCCCGCCTGGGAGGGTCCTACGAGCAGTACTTC. As protein: CASSFLPRLGGSYEQYF.

This CDR3 reads CASSPGSASEQYF. The CDR3 nucleotides are TGTGCCAGCAGCCCCGGGAGTGCAAGCGAGCAGTACTTC. The chain links TRBV5-6 to TRBJ2-7; TRBD2 is a possible D gene (6 bases). Trimming shortened V by 4 bases and J by 6 bases, and 14 bases separated the two germline ends. Germline V CDR1 and CDR2: SGHDT, YYEEEE. There are 13 residues in the CDR3.

This sequence joins TRBV5-6 and TRBJ2-7; D perhaps matches TRBD2 (5 bases). This CDR3 contains 13 residues. Trimming cost V 0 bases and J 3 bases, with 7 bases left between them. Germline V lookup: CDR1 SGHDT, CDR2 YYEEEE. The CDR3, as DNA: TGTGCCAGCAGCTTGGAAGGGAGCTACGAGCAGTACTTC. It specifies CASSLEGSYEQYF.

The chain recombines TRBV20-1 with TRBJ2-1, with D hard to call. CDR1 is DFQATT and CDR2 is SNEGSKA in the germline V gene (reference sequence). V was shortened by 2 bases and J by 10 bases, with 9 bases between the two germline ends. The CDR3 totals 11 residues. The DNA of the CDR3 is TGCAGTGCTAGACCATTTAGCGAGCAGTTCTTC. Amino acid sequence: CSARPFSEQFF.

The CDR3 DNA reads TGCGCCAGCAGCTCAGGGGGTTCTGGAAACACCATATATTTT. Translating gives CASSSGGSGNTIYF. The genes are TRBV5-1 and TRBJ1-3; 7 positions match TRBD1. Germline CDR1 SGHRS, CDR2 YFSETQ. V shed 3 bases, J shed 1 base, and the junction held 1 base outside the gene matches. The CDR3 runs 14 residues. The variable domain in full, completed from reference TRBV5-1 and TRBJ1-3, reads KAGVTQTPRYLIKTRGQQVTLSCSPISGHRSVSWYQQTPGQGLQFLFEYFSETQRNKGNFPGRFSGRQFSNSRSEMNVSTLELGDSALYLCASSSGGSGNTIYFGEGSWLTVV.

The chain uses TRBV11-2 and TRBJ2-7, with TRBD1 as a possible D gene (5 bases). Germline-derived CDR1 and CDR2 are SGHAT and FQNNGV. CDR3 length equals 16 residues. V was shortened by 3 bases and J by 2 bases, with 17 bases between the two germline ends. The CDR3 region is CASSLRRVAGTYEQYF. In DNA, the CDR3 is TGTGCCAGCAGCTTGCGCCGGGTGGCAGGGACCTACGAGCAGTACTTC.

The chain combines TRBV7-9 with TRBJ1-2, with TRBD1 matching over 9 bases. V shed 5 bases and J 2 bases; nucleotides not matched to a gene: 12. The CDR3 loop spans 17 amino acids. CDR1 is SEHNR, CDR2 FQNEAQ, per germline (reference sequence). CDR3 in amino acids: CASSPKGRQGGNYGYTF. The CDR3 DNA reads TGTGCCAGCAGCCCCAAGGGTCGACAGGGGGGGAACTATGGCTACACCTTC.

The J gene is TRBJ2-3, the V gene TRBV5-1; 7 bases line up with TRBD1. Germline CDR1 SGHRS, CDR2 YFSETQ. Germline trimming cut 4 bases from V and 0 bases from J; bases unmatched to any gene: 5. The CDR3 has 15 residues. This CDR3 is CASSANRGSTDTQYF. The CDR3 nucleotides read TGCGCCAGCAGCGCCAACAGGGGCAGCACAGATACGCAGTATTTT.

This sequence joins TRBV2 and TRBJ2-7, with D tentatively TRBD2 (6 bases). Trimming removed 4 bases from V and 6 bases from J, with 13 bases in between. This CDR3 has 13 residues. Germline V gene sequence: CDR1 SNHLY, CDR2 FYNNEI. The CDR3 here is CASSVRGRGEQYF. In DNA form, the CDR3 reads TGTGCCAGCAGTGTGCGGGGTAGAGGCGAGCAGTACTTC.

The V call is TRBV5-4, the J call TRBJ1-4, with 12 positions matching TRBD1. CDR1 and CDR2 (germline): SGHNT, YYREEE (reference sequence). The CDR3 is made up of 17 amino acids. The junction had 7 bases not matched to a gene; V was cut back by 4 bases and J by 3 bases. The CDR3 region is CASSKGQGALANEKLFF. The CDR3, as DNA: TGTGCCAGCAGCAAGGGACAGGGGGCCTTGGCTAATGAAAAACTGTTTTTT. The complete variable domain, with remaining parts taken from reference TRBV5-4 and TRBJ1-4, reads ETGVTQSPTHLIKTRGQQVTLRCSSQSGHNTVSWYQQALGQGPQFIFQYYREEENGRGNFPPRFSGLQFPNYSSELNVNALELDDSALYLCASSKGQGALANEKLFFGSGTQLSVL.